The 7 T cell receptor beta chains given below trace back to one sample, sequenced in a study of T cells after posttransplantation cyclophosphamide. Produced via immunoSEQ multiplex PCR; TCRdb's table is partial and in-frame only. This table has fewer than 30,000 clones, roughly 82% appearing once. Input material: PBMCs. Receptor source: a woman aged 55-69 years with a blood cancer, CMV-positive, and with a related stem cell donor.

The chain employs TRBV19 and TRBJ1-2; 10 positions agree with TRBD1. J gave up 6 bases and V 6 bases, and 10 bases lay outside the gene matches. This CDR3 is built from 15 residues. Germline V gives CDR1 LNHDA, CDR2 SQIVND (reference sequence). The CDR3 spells CASSAKRTGGHGYTF. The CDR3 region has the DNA TGTGCCAGTAGCGCTAAACGGACAGGGGGTCATGGCTACACCTTC.

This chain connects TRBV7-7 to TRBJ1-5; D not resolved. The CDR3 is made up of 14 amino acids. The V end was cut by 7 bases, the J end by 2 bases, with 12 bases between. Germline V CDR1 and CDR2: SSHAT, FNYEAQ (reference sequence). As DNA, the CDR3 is TGTGCCAGCACGCCGCGATTGGGCAATCAGCCCCAGCATTTT. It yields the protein CASTPRLGNQPQHF.

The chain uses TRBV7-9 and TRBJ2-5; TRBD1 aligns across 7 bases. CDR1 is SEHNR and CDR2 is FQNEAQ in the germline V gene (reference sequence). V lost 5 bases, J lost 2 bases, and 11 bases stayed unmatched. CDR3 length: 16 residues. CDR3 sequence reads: CASSRALGTEQETQYF. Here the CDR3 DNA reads TGTGCCAGCAGCCGTGCCTTGGGGACAGAACAAGAGACCCAGTACTTC.

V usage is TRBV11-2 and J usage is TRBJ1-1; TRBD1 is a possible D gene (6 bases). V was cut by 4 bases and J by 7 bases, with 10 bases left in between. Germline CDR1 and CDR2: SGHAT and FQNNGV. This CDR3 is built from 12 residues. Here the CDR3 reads CASSSGDGEAFF. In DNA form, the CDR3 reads TGTGCCAGCAGCTCAGGGGATGGTGAAGCTTTCTTT.

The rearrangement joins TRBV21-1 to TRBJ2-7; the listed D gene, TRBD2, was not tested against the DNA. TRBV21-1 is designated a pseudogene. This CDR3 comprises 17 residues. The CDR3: CASSFGLAGGPPYEQYF. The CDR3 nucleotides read TGTGCCAGCAGCTTTGGACTAGCGGGAGGGCCTCCCTACGAGCAGTACTTC.

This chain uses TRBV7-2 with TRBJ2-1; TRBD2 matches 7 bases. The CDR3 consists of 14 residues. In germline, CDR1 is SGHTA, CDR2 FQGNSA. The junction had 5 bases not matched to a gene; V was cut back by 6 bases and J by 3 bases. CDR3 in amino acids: CASSPSGDYNEQFF. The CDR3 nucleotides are TGTGCCAGCAGTCCCAGCGGGGACTACAATGAGCAGTTCTTC.

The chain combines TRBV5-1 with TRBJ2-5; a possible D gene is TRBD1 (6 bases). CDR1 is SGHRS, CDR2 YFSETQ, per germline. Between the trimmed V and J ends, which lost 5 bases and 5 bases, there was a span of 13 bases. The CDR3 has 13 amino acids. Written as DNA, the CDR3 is TGCGCCAGCAGAAAAGGGGGTTTGGAGACCCAGTACTTC. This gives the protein CASRKGGLETQYF.